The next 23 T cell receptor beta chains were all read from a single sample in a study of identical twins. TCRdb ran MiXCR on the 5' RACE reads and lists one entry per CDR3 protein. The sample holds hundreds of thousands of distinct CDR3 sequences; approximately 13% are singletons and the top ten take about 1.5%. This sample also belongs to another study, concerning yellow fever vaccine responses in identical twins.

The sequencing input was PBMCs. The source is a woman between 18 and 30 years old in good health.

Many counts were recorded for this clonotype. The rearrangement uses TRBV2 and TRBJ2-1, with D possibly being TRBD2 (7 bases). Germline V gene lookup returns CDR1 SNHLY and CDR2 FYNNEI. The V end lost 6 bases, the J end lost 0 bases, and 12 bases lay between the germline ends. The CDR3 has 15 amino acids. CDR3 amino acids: CASSEGGSSYNEQFF. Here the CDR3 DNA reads TGTGCCAGCAGCGAGGGGGGGAGCTCCTACAATGAGCAGTTCTTC.

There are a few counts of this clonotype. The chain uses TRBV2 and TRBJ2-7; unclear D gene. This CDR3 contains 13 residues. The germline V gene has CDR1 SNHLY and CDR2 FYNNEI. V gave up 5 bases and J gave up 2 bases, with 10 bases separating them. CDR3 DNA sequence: TGTGCCAGCAGTCGTTCAGAAACCTACGAGCAGTACGTC. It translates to CASSRSETYEQYV.

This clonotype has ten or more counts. This CDR3 is CASSLKGYEQYV. The DNA of the CDR3 is TGTGCCAGCAGTTTAAAAGGCTACGAGCAGTACGTC. The rearrangement uses TRBV28 and TRBJ2-7; D unresolved. The CDR3 is 12 amino acids. Germline V gives CDR1 MDHEN, CDR2 SYDVKM. V lost 2 bases to trimming and J lost 3 bases, with 5 bases between them.

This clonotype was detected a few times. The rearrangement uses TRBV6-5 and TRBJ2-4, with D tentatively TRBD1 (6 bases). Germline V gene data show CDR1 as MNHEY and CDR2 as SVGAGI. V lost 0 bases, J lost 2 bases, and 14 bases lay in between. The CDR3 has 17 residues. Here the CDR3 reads CASSYSSQGYTKNIQYF. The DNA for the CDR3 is TGTGCCAGCAGTTACTCGTCCCAGGGGTATACCAAAAACATTCAGTACTTC.

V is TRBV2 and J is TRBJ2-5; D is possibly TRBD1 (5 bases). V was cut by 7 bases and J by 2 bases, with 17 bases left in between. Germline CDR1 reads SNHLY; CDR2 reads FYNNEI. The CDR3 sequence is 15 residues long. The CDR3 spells CASIGALVRQETQYF. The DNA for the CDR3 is TGTGCCAGCATTGGGGCTCTCGTACGTCAAGAGACCCAGTACTTC.

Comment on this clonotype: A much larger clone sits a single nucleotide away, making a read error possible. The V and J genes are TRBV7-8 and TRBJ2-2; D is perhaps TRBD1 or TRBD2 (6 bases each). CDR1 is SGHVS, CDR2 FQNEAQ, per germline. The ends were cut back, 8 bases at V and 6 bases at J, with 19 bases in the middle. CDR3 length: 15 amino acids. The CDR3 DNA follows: TGTGCCAGCGGCTGGGGGGCCCTAGCTCCCGGGGAGCTGTTTTTT. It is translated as CASGWGALAPGELFF.

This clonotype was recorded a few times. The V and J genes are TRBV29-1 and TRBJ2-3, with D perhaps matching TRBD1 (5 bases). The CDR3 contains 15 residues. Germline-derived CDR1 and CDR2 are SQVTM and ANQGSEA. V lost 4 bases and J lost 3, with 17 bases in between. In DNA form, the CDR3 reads TGCAGCGTTGGAAGGGGAACTTCTCCAACAGATACGCAGTATTTT. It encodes CSVGRGTSPTDTQYF.

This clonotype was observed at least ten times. The DNA for the CDR3 is TGTGCCAGCAGCGTAGCTGGAGGGAACACTGAAGCTTTCTTT. It translates to CASSVAGGNTEAFF. The chain carries TRBV9 and TRBJ1-1; no firm D call. This CDR3 has 14 residues. Germline V gene lookup returns CDR1 SGDLS and CDR2 YYNGEE. Trimming took 0 bases from V and 1 from J, leaving 7 bases between them. The whole variable domain, filled in from reference TRBV9 and TRBJ1-1, reads DSGVTQTPKHLITATGQRVTLRCSPRSGDLSVYWYQQSLDQGLQFLIQYYNGEERAKGNILERFSAQQFPDLHSELNLSSLELGDSALYFCASSVAGGNTEAFFGQGTRLTVV.

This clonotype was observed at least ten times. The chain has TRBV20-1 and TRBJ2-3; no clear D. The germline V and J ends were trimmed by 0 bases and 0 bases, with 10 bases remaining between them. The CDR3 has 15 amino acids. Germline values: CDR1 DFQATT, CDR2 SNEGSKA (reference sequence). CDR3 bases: TGCAGTGCTAGAGATCTCGGGCAGAGCACAGATACGCAGTATTTT. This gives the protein CSARDLGQSTDTQYF.

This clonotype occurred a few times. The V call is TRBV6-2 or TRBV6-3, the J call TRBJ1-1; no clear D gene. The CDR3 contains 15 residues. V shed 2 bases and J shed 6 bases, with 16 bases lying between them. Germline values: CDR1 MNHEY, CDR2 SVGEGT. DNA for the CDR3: TGTGCCAGCAGTTACCGGGCGGCCCTGTGGGCTGAAGCTTTCTTT. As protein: CASSYRAALWAEAFF.

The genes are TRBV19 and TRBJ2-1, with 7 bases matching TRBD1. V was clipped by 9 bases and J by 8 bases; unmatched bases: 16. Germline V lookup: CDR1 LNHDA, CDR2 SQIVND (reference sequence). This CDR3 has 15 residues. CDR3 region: CASTQGQPLRDEQFF. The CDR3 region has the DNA TGTGCCAGCACCCAGGGACAGCCACTTAGGGATGAGCAGTTCTTC.

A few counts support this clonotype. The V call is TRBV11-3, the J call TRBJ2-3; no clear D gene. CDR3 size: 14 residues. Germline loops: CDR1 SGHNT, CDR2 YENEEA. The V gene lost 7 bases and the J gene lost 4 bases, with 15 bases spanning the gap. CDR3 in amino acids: CASTYVGMADTQYF. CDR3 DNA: TGTGCCAGCACCTATGTAGGGATGGCAGATACGCAGTATTTT.

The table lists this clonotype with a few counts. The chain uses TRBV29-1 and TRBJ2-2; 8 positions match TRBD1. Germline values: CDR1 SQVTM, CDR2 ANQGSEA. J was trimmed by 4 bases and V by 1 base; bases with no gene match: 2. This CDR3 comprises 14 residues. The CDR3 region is CSVEGTGITGELFF. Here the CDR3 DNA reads TGCAGCGTTGAAGGGACAGGGATCACCGGGGAGCTGTTTTTT.

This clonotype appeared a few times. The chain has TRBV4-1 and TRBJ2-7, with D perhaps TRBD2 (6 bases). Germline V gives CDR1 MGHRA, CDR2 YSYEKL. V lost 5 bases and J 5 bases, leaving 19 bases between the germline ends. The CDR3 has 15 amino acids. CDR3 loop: CASSFRLVGSDEQYF. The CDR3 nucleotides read TGCGCCAGCAGCTTCCGACTAGTCGGAAGCGACGAGCAGTACTTC.

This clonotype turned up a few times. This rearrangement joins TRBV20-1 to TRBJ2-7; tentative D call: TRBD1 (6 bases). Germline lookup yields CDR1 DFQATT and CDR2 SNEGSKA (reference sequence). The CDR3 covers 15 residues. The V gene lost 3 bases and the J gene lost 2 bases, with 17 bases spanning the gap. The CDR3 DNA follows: TGCAGTGCTAGGGACGGGACATCCACAGCCTACGAGCAGTACTTC. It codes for CSARDGTSTAYEQYF.

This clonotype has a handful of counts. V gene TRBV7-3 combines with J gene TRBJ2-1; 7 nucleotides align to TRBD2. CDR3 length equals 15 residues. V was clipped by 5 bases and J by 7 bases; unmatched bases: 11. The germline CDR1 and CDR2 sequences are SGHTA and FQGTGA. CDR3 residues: CASSPGEGPLNEQFF. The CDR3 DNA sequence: TGTGCCAGCAGCCCCGGGGAGGGACCCTTAAATGAGCAGTTCTTC.

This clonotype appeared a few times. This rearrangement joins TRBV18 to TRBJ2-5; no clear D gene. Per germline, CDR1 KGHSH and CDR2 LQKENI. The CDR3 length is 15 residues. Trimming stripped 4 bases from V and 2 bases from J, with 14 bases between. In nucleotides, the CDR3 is TGTGCCAGCTCACTACGAAGACGGAAACAAGAGACCCAGTACTTC. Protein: CASSLRRRKQETQYF.

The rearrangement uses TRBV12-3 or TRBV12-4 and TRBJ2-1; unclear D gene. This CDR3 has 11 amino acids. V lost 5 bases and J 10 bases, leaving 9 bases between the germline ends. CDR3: CASSDFLEQFF. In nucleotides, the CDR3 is TGTGCCAGCAGTGACTTTTTGGAGCAGTTCTTC.

The CDR3 spells CASSPGGEENTIYF. DNA of the CDR3: TGTGCCAGCAGCCCGGGGGGAGAAGAAAACACCATATATTTT. The V gene is TRBV7-2, the J gene TRBJ1-3; TRBD1 might be the D (5 bases). Trimming shortened V by 5 bases and J by 6 bases, and 14 bases separated the two germline ends. This CDR3 has 14 amino acids. Per the germline V gene, CDR1 is SGHTA and CDR2 is FQGNSA.

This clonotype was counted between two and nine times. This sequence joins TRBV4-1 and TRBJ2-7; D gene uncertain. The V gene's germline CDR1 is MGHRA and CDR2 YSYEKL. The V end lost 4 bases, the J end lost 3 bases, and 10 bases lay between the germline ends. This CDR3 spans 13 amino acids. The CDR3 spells CASSPPNLYEQYF. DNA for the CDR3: TGCGCCAGCAGCCCACCGAATCTCTACGAGCAGTACTTC.

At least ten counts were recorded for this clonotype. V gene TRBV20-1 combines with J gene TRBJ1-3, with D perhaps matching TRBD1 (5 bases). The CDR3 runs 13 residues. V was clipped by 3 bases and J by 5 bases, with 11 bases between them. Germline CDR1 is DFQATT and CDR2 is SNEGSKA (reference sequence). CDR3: CSASKTDRNTIYF. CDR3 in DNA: TGCAGTGCTAGCAAGACAGATAGAAACACCATATATTTT.

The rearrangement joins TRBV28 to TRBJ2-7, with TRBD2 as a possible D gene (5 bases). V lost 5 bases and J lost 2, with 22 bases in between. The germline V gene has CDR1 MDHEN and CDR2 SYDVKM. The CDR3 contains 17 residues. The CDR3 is CASSTDKRLHTAYEQYV. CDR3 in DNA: TGTGCCAGCAGTACCGACAAGCGGCTACACACAGCCTACGAGCAGTACGTC.

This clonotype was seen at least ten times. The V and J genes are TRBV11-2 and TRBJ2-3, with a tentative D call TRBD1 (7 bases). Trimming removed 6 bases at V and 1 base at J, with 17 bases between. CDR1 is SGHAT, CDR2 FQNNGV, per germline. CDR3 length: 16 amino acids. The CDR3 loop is CASRRGRGEGTDTQYF. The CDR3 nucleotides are TGTGCCAGCAGAAGAGGCAGGGGGGAGGGCACAGATACGCAGTATTTT.